The following is a TCR beta chain sequence with its context. This record belongs to a study of T cell changes during pregnancy in multiple sclerosis. V was trimmed by 4 bases and J by 0 bases, leaving 22 bases between them. Per germline, CDR1 LGHNA and CDR2 YSLEER. The CDR3 has 18 amino acids. Method: immunoSEQ multiplex PCR; TCRdb's copy keeps in-frame clones and lacks some. The table has tens of thousands of clones, around 93% seen once; the top ten hold around 2.5%. The gene calls are TRBV4-3 and TRBJ2-7; D may be TRBD2 (6 bases). The specimen was peripheral blood, collected in the first trimester of pregnancy. This receptor was identified in a female donor with multiple sclerosis, enrolled in a pregnancy study. The CDR3 reads CASSPGLATRGVSYEQYF. The CDR3, as DNA: TGCGCCAGCAGCCCTGGGCTAGCGACCCGAGGTGTCTCCTACGAGCAGTACTTC.